These T cell receptor beta chains were read from a single sample in a study of cytomegalovirus exposure and HLA in healthy donors. Method: immunoSEQ multiplex PCR; TCRdb's copy keeps in-frame clones and lacks some. Of over 120,000 clones detected, approximately 84% appear once; the ten largest clones hold approximately 9.7%. Sequenced input: PBMCs. These receptors were obtained from a woman aged 55-69 years in good health and CMV-seropositive. CDR3s include the opening cysteine and the closing phenylalanine or tryptophan. D genes are given only for firm matches. A row's size may be missing; if present it is once, few, many or a size class.

j_gene | v_gene | d_gene | abundance | CDR3aa | CDR3nt
TRBJ2-7 | TRBV5-1 | TRBD1 | - | CASSSRTGGPPGDEQYF | TGCGCCAGCAGTTCCCGCACAGGGGGACCCCCCGGAGACGAGCAGTACTTC
TRBJ2-2 | TRBV28 | TRBD2 | - | CVSSPGGNTGELFF | TGTGTCAGCAGCCCCGGGGGGAATACCGGGGAGCTGTTTTTT
TRBJ2-7 | TRBV10-3 | - | - | CAISESAYEQYF | TGTGCCATCAGTGAGTCCGCCTACGAGCAGTACTTC
TRBJ2-7 | TRBV29-1 | - | - | CSVESPSSYEQYF | TGCAGCGTTGAAAGTCCGAGCTCCTACGAGCAGTACTTC
TRBJ1-1 | TRBV29-1 | - | few | CSVRVSVNTEAFF | TGCAGCGTCCGCGTATCGGTGAACACTGAAGCTTTCTTT
TRBJ2-5 | TRBV29-1 | - | - | CSVEGTQTGYQETQYF | TGCAGCGTTGAGGGTACCCAGACAGGATATCAAGAGACCCAGTACTTC
TRBJ2-1 | TRBV29-1 | TRBD2 | - | CSAGLAGVNEQFF | TGCAGCGCCGGACTAGCGGGAGTCAATGAGCAGTTCTTC
TRBJ2-1 | TRBV7-6 | - | - | CASSSVGGPSYNEQFF | TGTGCCAGCAGCTCAGTCGGAGGCCCCTCCTACAATGAGCAGTTCTTC
TRBJ2-7 | TRBV5-1 | TRBD1 | - | CASSSTGGSYEQYF | TGCGCCAGCAGCTCCACAGGGGGTAGCTACGAGCAGTACTTC
TRBJ2-7 | TRBV4-1 | TRBD2 | - | CASSQDRTSGRLYEQYF | TGCGCCAGCAGCCAAGATCGGACTAGCGGGAGGTTGTACGAGCAGTACTTC
TRBJ2-2 | TRBV5-1 | TRBD2 | - | CASSGLGERATGELFF | TGCGCCAGCAGCGGACTAGGGGAGCGGGCCACCGGGGAGCTGTTTTTT
TRBJ2-7 | TRBV30 | - | - | CAWSVGLSYEQYF | TGTGCCTGGAGTGTTGGCTTATCCTACGAGCAGTACTTC
TRBJ1-5 | TRBV28 | TRBD1 | few | CASSARTGAGNQPQHF | TGTGCCAGCAGCGCCCGGACAGGGGCAGGCAATCAGCCCCAGCATTTT
TRBJ1-1 | TRBV27 | - | - | CASSPGTPVGGYTEAFF | TGTGCCAGCAGCCCTGGGACCCCCGTAGGGGGATACACTGAAGCTTTCTTT
TRBJ2-1 | TRBV5-1 | TRBD2 | - | CASSEGTSGLYNEQFF | TGCGCCAGCAGCGAGGGGACTAGCGGGTTATACAATGAGCAGTTCTTC
TRBJ2-3 | TRBV6-6 | TRBD2 | - | CASIRLAGSDTQYF | TGTGCCAGCATCCGACTAGCGGGATCAGATACGCAGTATTTT
TRBJ1-1 | TRBV10-2 | - | - | CASRGGRNTEAFF | TGCGCCAGCAGAGGAGGCAGAAACACTGAAGCTTTCTTT
TRBJ2-1 | TRBV11-3 | - | - | CASSLDLSYNEQFF | TGTGCCAGCAGCTTAGACTTGTCCTACAATGAGCAGTTCTTC
TRBJ2-1 | TRBV9 | TRBD2 | - | CASSGTSGNNEQFF | TGTGCCAGCAGCGGGACTAGCGGGAACAATGAGCAGTTCTTC
TRBJ1-5 | TRBV5-1 | - | - | CASSFDMNQPQHF | TGCGCCAGCAGCTTTGACATGAATCAGCCCCAGCATTTT